A selection of T cell receptor beta chains follows, all from one sample in a study of T cell repertoires in cytomegalovirus infection. In TCRdb, the reads were re-called with MiXCR into one record per CDR3 protein. The sample holds over 450,000 distinct CDR3 sequences; about 11% are singletons and the top ten take roughly 10%. Sequenced material: PBMCs. These receptors were collected from a human donor in good health (CMV status not recorded). Some clones in this sample may be carry-over from other donors' samples. CDR3s include the opening cysteine and the closing phenylalanine or tryptophan. The D gene is left open where the match is weak. Part of the rows lack a size; the others show once, few, many or a class for expanded clones.

clone size: many; J gene: TRBJ2-1; V gene: TRBV5-1; D gene: -; CDR3 DNA: TGCGCCAGCAGCTCCGACAGCAGCTCCTACAATGAGCAGTTCTTC; CDR3 protein: CASSSDSSSYNEQFF
clone size: many; J gene: TRBJ1-3; V gene: TRBV6-1; D gene: -; CDR3 DNA: TGTGCCAGCAGCGGGACCGCTATTGTCAACACCATATATTTT; CDR3 protein: CASSGTAIVNTIYF
clone size: many; J gene: TRBJ2-5; V gene: TRBV2; D gene: TRBD2; CDR3 DNA: TGTGCCAGCATTCGCGGGGGAACCGCCCAAGAGACCCAGTACTTC; CDR3 protein: CASIRGGTAQETQYF
clone size: -; J gene: TRBJ2-7; V gene: TRBV20-1; D gene: TRBD1; CDR3 DNA: TGCAGTGCTAGTGCCGGACAGGTGCGATACGAGCAGTACTTC; CDR3 protein: CSASAGQVRYEQYF
clone size: few; J gene: TRBJ2-5; V gene: TRBV28; D gene: -; CDR3 DNA: TGTGCCAGCAGTTTATCGGAAGGGGGGTCAGGGCAAGAGACCCAGTACTTC; CDR3 protein: CASSLSEGGSGQETQYF
clone size: many; J gene: TRBJ2-6; V gene: TRBV7-2; D gene: -; CDR3 DNA: TGTGCCAGCAGCCCTTATAATGGGGCCAACGTCCTGACTTTC; CDR3 protein: CASSPYNGANVLTF
clone size: many; J gene: TRBJ1-3; V gene: TRBV6-1; D gene: -; CDR3 DNA: TGTGCCAGCAGCCGGTTCACGGGAAACACCATATATTTT; CDR3 protein: CASSRFTGNTIYF
clone size: many; J gene: TRBJ2-7; V gene: TRBV19; D gene: TRBD1; CDR3 DNA: TGTGCCAGTAGTCCCGCGGGGGGACAGGGGGCTGGCGAGCAGTACTTC; CDR3 protein: CASSPAGGQGAGEQYF
clone size: -; J gene: TRBJ2-5; V gene: TRBV11-2; D gene: -; CDR3 DNA: TGTGCCAGCAGCTTCTGGAAGGGGTTCCAAGAGACCCAGTACTTC; CDR3 protein: CASSFWKGFQETQYF
clone size: many; J gene: TRBJ1-2; V gene: TRBV3-1; D gene: TRBD1; CDR3 DNA: TGTGCCAGCAGCCGCGGGGACAGGGGGCGAGGCTACACCTTC; CDR3 protein: CASSRGDRGRGYTF
clone size: few; J gene: TRBJ1-3; V gene: TRBV12-5; D gene: -; CDR3 DNA: TGTGCTAGTGGCCAGGGGTCTGGAAACACCATATATTTT; CDR3 protein: CASGQGSGNTIYF
clone size: many; J gene: TRBJ1-1; V gene: TRBV7-2; D gene: -; CDR3 DNA: TGTGCCAGCAGCCAATTTAACACTGAAGCTTTCTTT; CDR3 protein: CASSQFNTEAFF
clone size: many; J gene: TRBJ1-2; V gene: TRBV10-3; D gene: -; CDR3 DNA: TGTGCCATCACTCAGGACGGGAACTATGGCTACACCTTC; CDR3 protein: CAITQDGNYGYTF
clone size: -; J gene: TRBJ2-1; V gene: TRBV20-1; D gene: TRBD2; CDR3 DNA: TGCAGTGCTGGACTAGCGGGGGACAATGAGCAGTTCTTC; CDR3 protein: CSAGLAGDNEQFF
clone size: few; J gene: TRBJ1-2; V gene: TRBV7-9; D gene: TRBD1; CDR3 DNA: TGTGCCAGCAGCTCGGACAGGGGCGTCGGCTACACCTTC; CDR3 protein: CASSSDRGVGYTF
clone size: many; J gene: TRBJ1-2; V gene: TRBV7-8; D gene: -; CDR3 DNA: TGTGCCAGCAGCTCCTCTCCGAATGGCTACACCTTC; CDR3 protein: CASSSSPNGYTF
clone size: -; J gene: TRBJ2-5; V gene: TRBV5-1; D gene: TRBD1; CDR3 DNA: TGCGCCAGCAGCTGGGGGACAGGGGTCGAGACCCAGTACTTC; CDR3 protein: CASSWGTGVETQYF
clone size: many; J gene: TRBJ2-4; V gene: TRBV11-2; D gene: TRBD1; CDR3 DNA: TGTGCCAGCAGCTTCAGAGTGGACAGGTCGGCCAAAAACATTCAGTACTTC; CDR3 protein: CASSFRVDRSAKNIQYF